This paragraph reports one T cell receptor (beta chain). The assay used deep level. Over several immunoSEQ plates, each subset's genomic DNA was distributed in even portions. For sorted subsets, approximately 0.2 ug DNA per replicate equaled about 30,000 T cell genomes. Sequenced by immunoSEQ multiplex PCR; TCRdb stores in-frame clones only, minus some. Of about 2.2 million clones detected, 85% to 95% appear once; the ten largest clones hold around 1.7%. This sample is drawn from a study of shared clonotypes between healthy human individuals. Study summary: The study used three CD4 naive, three CD4 memory, two CD8 naive and one CD8 memory plate per donor.

The germline V gene has CDR1 SEHNR and CDR2 FQNEAQ (reference sequence). This CDR3 spans 16 amino acids. With V trimmed by 2 bases and J by 5 bases, 1 base remained unmatched. Terminally differentiated effector memory CD45RA+ cells were excluded by CCR7 positive selection of CD45RO-negative cells. The rearrangement links TRBV7-9 to TRBJ2-1; 15 nucleotides match TRBD2. The material sequenced was naive CD8+ T cells from PBMCs. This receptor was taken from a man younger than 35 in good health. Some clones in this sample may be carry-over from other donors' samples. CDR3 loop: CASSLWTSGRDNEQFF. DNA for the CDR3: TGTGCCAGCAGCTTATGGACTAGCGGGAGGGACAATGAGCAGTTCTTC.